Reported below is one T cell receptor beta chain. The CDR3 has 13 residues. Per the germline V gene, CDR1 is LGHDT and CDR2 is YNNKEL (reference sequence). The data are from a study of CXCR3-negative and CXCR3-positive naive CD8 T cells. TRB cDNA libraries were made by UMI-labeled 5' RACE. From its re-call of the 5' RACE reads, TCRdb lists each CDR3 protein once, without DNA. In all, the sample yields 70,000 to 95,000 distinct CDR3 sequences. Sample: naive CXCR3- CD8+ T cells from blood. Documented subset: CD45RO-CCR7+CD27+CD95- naive CD8+ T cells lacking CXCR3 (TNR3-). This sequence originates from a human donor in good health. Some clones in this sample may be carry-over from other donors' samples. The chain uses TRBV3-1 and TRBJ2-2. The CDR3 loop is CASSQISAGELFF.